Below are 16 T cell receptor beta chains sequenced from a single sample in a study of T cell responses to AZD1222 COVID-19 vaccine. Libraries were prepared by immunoSEQ multiplex PCR; TCRdb keeps only in-frame clonotypes and omits some of them. There are around 80,000 clones in the sample; approximately 90% occur only once, and around 1.3% lies in the top ten. The starting material was peripheral blood, obtained 28 days after the second AZD1222 dose. The receptor set was obtained from an adult who received the AZD1222 COVID-19 vaccine.

This clone showed up just once. The chain recombines TRBV21-1 with TRBJ2-7; TRBD1 reflects the table's D call only, with no check against the DNA. TRBV21-1 is designated a pseudogene. The CDR3 sequence is 17 residues long. CDR3 DNA: TGTGCCAGCAGTCCAAACCTCGGGGACAGGTTTACCTACGAGCAGTACTTC. Translation gives CASSPNLGDRFTYEQYF.

The rearrangement joins TRBV18 to TRBJ1-1; TRBD1 aligns across 7 bases. This CDR3 comprises 18 residues. Germline loops: CDR1 KGHSH, CDR2 LQKENI. The V gene end was trimmed by 6 bases and the J gene end by 0 bases; junction bases not matched to a gene: 16. CDR3 sequence: CASSSIRSGTAMNTEAFF. As DNA, the CDR3 is TGTGCCAGCTCGTCAATACGGAGCGGGACAGCCATGAACACTGAAGCTTTCTTT.

This chain uses TRBV6-5 with TRBJ1-5; D is unresolved. The V end lost 2 bases, the J end lost 1 base, and 3 bases lay between the germline ends. Germline V gives CDR1 MNHEY, CDR2 SVGAGI. The CDR3 has 13 amino acids. The CDR3 nucleotides are TGTGCCAGCAGTTACGACAGCAATCAGCCCCAGCATTTT. Translation gives CASSYDSNQPQHF.

This clone has a single count. In DNA, the CDR3 is TGCGCCAGCAGCCTGATAGGGGGGCGGCACACTGAAGCTTTCTTT. This encodes CASSLIGGRHTEAFF. The V call is TRBV4-1, the J call TRBJ1-1, with D perhaps matching TRBD1 (6 bases). From germline, CDR1 is MGHRA and CDR2 YSYEKL. Trimming pared 4 bases from V and 3 bases from J, leaving 15 bases between. This CDR3 contains 15 residues.

This chain uses TRBV7-6 with TRBJ1-3; 7 bases line up with TRBD1. The CDR3 sequence is 16 residues long. Trimming took 5 bases from V and 4 from J; bases not matched to a gene: 11. Germline loops: CDR1 SGHVS, CDR2 FNYEAQ. CDR3 sequence: CASSPRATGTGNTIYF. In DNA, the CDR3 is TGTGCCAGCAGCCCCCGGGCGACAGGGACAGGAAACACCATATATTTT.

This clone has only a few counts. The V and J genes are TRBV6-1 and TRBJ1-1; TRBD1 matches at 9 bases. V lost 3 bases and J lost 7; bases outside the gene matches: 3. The germline gives CDR1 MNHNS, CDR2 SASEGT. The CDR3 spans 13 residues. The CDR3 DNA reads TGTGCCAGCAGTGAGACAGGGGGTCGTGAAGCTTTCTTT. Protein: CASSETGGREAFF.

V and J are TRBV3-1 (or the pseudogene TRBV3-2) and TRBJ1-2, with D perhaps TRBD1 (5 bases). Germline lookup yields CDR1 LGHDT and CDR2 YNNKEL (reference sequence). V lost 8 bases and J 4 bases, leaving 11 bases between the germline ends. The CDR3 sequence is 12 residues long. The CDR3 here is CASGDSFYGYTF. The DNA of the CDR3 is TGTGCCAGCGGCGACAGTTTCTATGGCTACACCTTC.

The V gene is TRBV4-3, the J gene TRBJ2-1; no clear D. Looked up from germline, CDR1 is LGHNA and CDR2 is YSLEER. The CDR3 runs 13 residues. The V end was cut by 0 bases, the J end by 9 bases, with 9 bases between. CDR3 in amino acids: CASSQDLGREQFF. The CDR3 nucleotides read TGCGCCAGCAGCCAAGATCTAGGGCGTGAGCAGTTCTTC.

The chain links TRBV3-1 (or the pseudogene TRBV3-2) to TRBJ2-4; D not certain. Germline loops: CDR1 LGHDT, CDR2 YNNKEL (reference sequence). CDR3 size: 16 residues. V dropped 1 base and J dropped 6 bases, with 16 bases sitting between them. In DNA, the CDR3 is TGTGCCAGCAGCCAAGGGATGTCGAGTTGGGGAAACATTCAGTACTTC. Its protein is CASSQGMSSWGNIQYF.

The chain is built from TRBV6-5 and TRBJ1-1, with a weak D call TRBD1 (6 bases). This CDR3 has 15 residues. Trimming removed 7 bases from V and 8 bases from J, with 23 bases in between. The germline gives CDR1 MNHEY, CDR2 SVGAGI. The CDR3 loop reads CASKRDEDSPTEAFF. The CDR3 DNA is TGTGCCAGCAAAAGGGACGAGGACAGCCCAACCGAAGCTTTCTTT.

This clone has a single count. The rearrangement links TRBV19 to TRBJ1-1, with a weak D call TRBD1 (5 bases). CDR3 size: 14 residues. V was trimmed by 7 bases and J by 4 bases, leaving 16 bases between them. Germline CDR1 is LNHDA and CDR2 is SQIVND (reference sequence). This CDR3 reads CASTLARAGTEAFF. In DNA form, the CDR3 reads TGTGCCAGTACTCTCGCCAGGGCCGGCACTGAAGCTTTCTTT.

CDR3 nucleotides: TGTGCCAGCAGTTTAAGGGATAGCAATCAGCCCCAGCATTTT. Encoded protein: CASSLRDSNQPQHF. V usage is TRBV27 and J usage is TRBJ1-5; no clear D. The CDR3 extends over 14 amino acids. The germline CDR1 and CDR2 sequences are MNHEY and SMNVEV (reference sequence). V was shortened by 2 bases and J by 0 bases, with 5 bases between the two germline ends.

The gene calls are TRBV19 and TRBJ1-2, with 7 bases identical to TRBD1. This CDR3 is 15 amino acids long. Per the germline V gene, CDR1 is LNHDA and CDR2 is SQIVND (reference sequence). J gave up 9 bases and V 4 bases, and 14 bases lay outside the gene matches. The CDR3 sequence: CASSRDSYYEGSYTF. The CDR3 nucleotides are TGTGCCAGTAGTAGGGACAGCTACTATGAAGGGAGCTACACCTTC.

Comment on this clone: The junction departs from germline at one end; a sequencing error may be responsible. This rearrangement joins TRBV6-2 or TRBV6-3 to TRBJ1-2, with D possibly TRBD1 on 5 matching bases. The germline V gene has CDR1 MNHEY and CDR2 SVGEGT. The CDR3 spans 12 residues. The CDR3 spells CASSYWDGASVF. The CDR3 nucleotides are TGTGCCAGCAGTTACTGGGACGGGGCAAGTGTCTTC.

The gene calls are TRBV7-9 and TRBJ2-3; 9 positions agree with TRBD1. From germline, CDR1 is SEHNR and CDR2 FQNEAQ (reference sequence). Losses at the gene ends were 4 bases for V and 3 bases for J; bases not matched to a gene: 8. The length of the CDR3 is 16 residues. DNA of the CDR3: TGTGCCAGCAGCTCCCTGGGACAGGGAGGGACAGATACGCAGTATTTT. This translates into CASSSLGQGGTDTQYF.

J is TRBJ2-3 and V is TRBV23-1, with 16 bases lining up with TRBD2. TRBV23-1 is treated as an ORF (open reading frame) with a function not yet certain. The CDR3 totals 21 residues. V lost 4 bases and J lost 2; bases outside the gene matches: 15. The CDR3 DNA reads as TGCGCCAGCAGTCCACGAAGAGGGACTAGCGGGAGGGATGGTCACACAGATACGCAGTATTTT. Translating it yields CASSPRRGTSGRDGHTDTQYF.